The TCR beta chain described here comes from a study of early T cells in non-severe SARS-CoV-2 infection. The CDR3 runs 15 residues. The V end was cut by 5 bases, the J end by 0 bases, with 12 bases between. The germline V gene has CDR1 SGHTA and CDR2 FQGTGA. This clonotype has only a few counts. TCRdb itself ran the 5' RACE reads through MiXCR, one entry per CDR3 protein. The sample includes 53,000 or so distinct CDR3 sequences, approximately 12% of them seen just once. V gene TRBV7-3 combines with J gene TRBJ2-3; no reliable D call. This clonotype was obtained from an adult who was a healthcare worker with PCR-confirmed SARS-CoV-2 infection or an uninfected control (not recorded which). The sequencing here drew on whole blood, taken at baseline. Here the CDR3 DNA reads TGTGCCAGCAGCCCGACCGTCACAAGCACAGATACGCAGTATTTT. Amino acids: CASSPTVTSTDTQYF.